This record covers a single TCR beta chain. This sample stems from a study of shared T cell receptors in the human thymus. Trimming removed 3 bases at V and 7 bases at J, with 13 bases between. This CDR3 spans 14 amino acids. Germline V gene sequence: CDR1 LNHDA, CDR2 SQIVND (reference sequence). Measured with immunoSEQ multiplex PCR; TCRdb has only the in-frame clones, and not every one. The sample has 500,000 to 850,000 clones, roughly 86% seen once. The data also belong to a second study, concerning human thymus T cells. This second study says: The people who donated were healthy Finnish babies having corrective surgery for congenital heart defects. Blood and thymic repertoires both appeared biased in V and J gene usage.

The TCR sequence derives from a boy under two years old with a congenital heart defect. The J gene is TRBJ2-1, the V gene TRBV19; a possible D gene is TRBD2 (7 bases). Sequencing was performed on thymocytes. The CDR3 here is CASSIRGGLNEQFF. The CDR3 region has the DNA TGTGCCAGTAGTATTCGCGGGGGCCTAAATGAGCAGTTCTTC.